Listed below are T cell receptor beta chains from one sample, sequenced in a study of shared clonotypes between healthy human individuals. Profiling relied on immunoSEQ multiplex PCR, and the TCRdb table lists in-frame clones only, not all of them. The sample has roughly 1.5 million clones, around 98% seen once. The sequenced sample consisted of naive CD4+ T cells sorted from blood. The receptors shown here come from a man in his thirties or forties in good health. Both conserved end residues are part of each CDR3. The D gene is left open where the match is weak. Size tells how often a clone was seen (once, few, many) or the class of an expanded clone, and some rows leave it out.

j_gene,d_gene,abundance,v_gene,len,CDR3aa,CDR3nt
TRBJ1-2,TRBD1,-,TRBV6-1,17,CASSEDGDRRGSYGYTF,TGTGCCAGCAGTGAAGATGGGGACAGAAGAGGAAGCTATGGCTACACCTTC
TRBJ2-3,-,-,TRBV5-1,15,CASSWMTEPTDTQYF,TGCGCCAGCAGCTGGATGACAGAACCCACAGATACGCAGTATTTT
TRBJ1-4,-,-,TRBV11-2,16,CASSLSGVATNEKLFF,TGTGCCAGCAGCTTATCAGGCGTTGCAACTAATGAAAAACTGTTTTTT
TRBJ1-2,-,-,TRBV27,13,CASSYQGGYGYTF,TGTGCCAGCAGTTATCAAGGGGGGTATGGCTACACCTTC
TRBJ2-3,-,-,TRBV19,16,CASSSWRGSNTDTQYF,TGTGCCAGTAGTTCCTGGAGGGGCTCTAACACAGATACGCAGTATTTT
TRBJ2-3,TRBD2,-,TRBV7-3,17,CASSYRTSGRGADTQYF,TGTGCCAGCAGCTATAGGACTAGCGGGAGAGGGGCAGATACGCAGTATTTT
TRBJ2-2,-,-,TRBV28,14,CASSLFVVAGELFF,TGTGCCAGCAGTTTATTCGTGGTTGCCGGGGAGCTGTTTTTT
TRBJ2-7,TRBD2,-,TRBV27,18,CASSFLTSGRGSSYEQYF,TGTGCCAGCAGTTTCTTGACTAGCGGGCGTGGCAGCTCCTACGAGCAGTACTTC
TRBJ2-2,-,-,TRBV28,14,CASSLQIPVGELFF,TGTGCCAGCAGTTTGCAGATACCCGTCGGGGAGCTGTTTTTT
TRBJ2-1,-,-,TRBV7-9,16,CASSLEGTNTLNEQFF,TGTGCCAGCAGCTTGGAGGGGACAAACACCCTAAATGAGCAGTTCTTC
TRBJ1-4,-,-,TRBV29-1,12,CSVGTLNEKLFF,TGCAGCGTTGGGACGCTTAATGAAAAACTGTTTTTT
TRBJ2-7,-,-,TRBV11-3,18,CASSLDVNPLGSSYEQYF,TGTGCCAGCAGCTTAGATGTAAACCCTCTCGGGTCCTCCTACGAGCAGTACTTC
TRBJ2-3,-,-,TRBV7-3,17,CASSLTKAGISTDTQYF,TGTGCCAGCAGCTTAACTAAGGCGGGAATTAGCACAGATACGCAGTATTTT
TRBJ1-5,-,-,TRBV19,14,CASSMPNSNQPQHF,TGTGCCAGTAGTATGCCAAATAGCAATCAGCCCCAGCATTTT
TRBJ1-5,-,-,TRBV19,13,CASSLGSNQPQHF,TGTGCCAGTAGTTTGGGGTCGAATCAGCCCCAGCATTTT
TRBJ2-2,-,-,TRBV7-9,15,CASSLGLVDTGELFF,TGTGCCAGCAGCTTAGGACTAGTAGACACCGGGGAGCTGTTTTTT
TRBJ2-7,-,-,TRBV5-4,13,CASSLGWDYEQYF,TGTGCCAGCAGCTTGGGGTGGGACTACGAGCAGTACTTC
TRBJ2-7,-,-,TRBV9,16,CASSPAGWGVPYEQYF,TGTGCCAGCAGCCCCGCCGGCTGGGGAGTTCCCTACGAGCAGTACTTC
TRBJ2-3,TRBD2,-,TRBV7-6,15,CASSPGGGYTDTQYF,TGTGCCAGCAGCCCCGGGGGAGGGTACACAGATACGCAGTATTTT
TRBJ2-7,-,-,TRBV7-8,14,CASSLSRYPYEQYF,TGTGCCAGCAGCTTAAGTAGGTATCCCTACGAGCAGTACTTC
TRBJ1-2,-,once,TRBV9,15,CASSGRGRGRHGYTF,TGTGCCAGCAGCGGCCGAGGGAGGGGTCGTCATGGCTACACCTTC
TRBJ1-1,-,-,TRBV28,13,CASSPPGNTEAFF,TGTGCCAGCAGTCCGCCGGGGAACACTGAAGCTTTCTTT
TRBJ1-1,TRBD1,-,TRBV29-1,14,CSVMTGNMNTEAFF,TGCAGCGTCATGACAGGGAACATGAACACTGAAGCTTTCTTT
TRBJ2-3,TRBD2,-,TRBV5-1,17,CASSLMTSGSFTDTQYF,TGCGCCAGCAGCTTGATGACTAGCGGGAGCTTTACAGATACGCAGTATTTT
TRBJ2-1,-,once,TRBV9,15,CASSPLGASYNEQFF,TGTGCCAGCAGCCCTCTAGGAGCATCCTACAATGAGCAGTTCTTC
TRBJ1-5,-,-,TRBV4-1,16,CASSQAEAGSNQPQHF,TGCGCCAGCAGCCAAGCAGAAGCAGGGTCCAATCAGCCCCAGCATTTT
TRBJ2-1,-,-,TRBV14,14,CASSQAGAYNEQFF,TGTGCCAGCAGCCAAGCGGGGGCCTACAATGAGCAGTTCTTC
TRBJ1-5,-,once,TRBV15,16,CATSRDGGEGNQPQHF,TGTGCCACCAGCAGAGATGGGGGAGAGGGCAATCAGCCCCAGCATTTT
TRBJ2-1,-,-,TRBV5-6,15,CASSPELEGHDEQFF,TGTGCCAGCAGCCCTGAACTTGAGGGGCATGATGAGCAGTTCTTC
TRBJ1-2,-,-,TRBV7-2,13,CASSLEGLYGYTF,TGTGCCAGCAGCTTAGAGGGTCTATATGGCTACACCTTC
TRBJ2-1,TRBD2,-,TRBV7-8,16,CASSPAAGGSYNEQFF,TGTGCCAGCAGCCCGGCAGCGGGAGGGTCCTACAATGAGCAGTTCTTC
TRBJ2-7,-,-,TRBV5-1,15,CASRWGSDPMNEQYF,TGCGCCAGCAGGTGGGGGTCAGATCCCATGAACGAGCAGTACTTC
TRBJ2-5,-,-,TRBV5-4,17,CASSLPDRDGRQETQYF,TGTGCCAGCAGCTTGCCCGACAGGGACGGGAGGCAAGAGACCCAGTACTTC
TRBJ2-7,TRBD2,-,TRBV7-9,15,CASSLFSGGRDEQYF,TGTGCCAGCAGCTTATTCTCTGGCGGGAGAGACGAGCAGTACTTC
TRBJ2-7,-,once,TRBV7-9,16,CASSLPKGEVNYEQYF,TGTGCCAGCAGCCTCCCCAAGGGGGAAGTCAACTACGAGCAGTACTTC
TRBJ1-5,-,-,TRBV19,13,CASSPVVEQPQHF,TGTGCCAGTAGCCCCGTAGTGGAACAGCCCCAGCATTTT
TRBJ2-3,-,-,TRBV7-9,16,CASSLGTTASTDTQYF,TGTGCCAGCAGCTTGGGGACAACGGCTTCCACAGATACGCAGTATTTT
TRBJ2-1,TRBD2,-,TRBV5-1,15,CASSTSGTSYNEQFF,TGCGCCAGCAGCACCAGCGGGACCTCCTACAATGAGCAGTTCTTC
TRBJ2-5,-,once,TRBV29-1,14,CSVVHGGQESTQYF,TGCAGCGTTGTTCACGGCGGACAAGAATCGACCCAGTACTTC
TRBJ2-3,-,-,TRBV5-4,17,CASSLPRSGLGTDTQYF,TGTGCCAGCAGCTTGCCTAGGAGCGGCCTGGGGACAGATACGCAGTATTTT
TRBJ2-1,-,once,TRBV2,12,CASSAFFNEQFF,TGTGCCAGCAGTGCTTTCTTCAATGAGCAGTTCTTC
TRBJ2-5,-,once,TRBV28,14,CASSTLTAGETQYF,TGTGCCAGCAGTACGCTAACGGCCGGAGAGACCCAGTACTTC
TRBJ2-5,TRBD1,-,TRBV7-2,14,CASSIGQGRETQYF,TGTGCCAGCAGCATTGGACAGGGCAGAGAGACCCAGTACTTC
TRBJ2-1,-,-,TRBV18,13,CASSPVSLYEQFF,TGTGCCAGCTCGCCGGTATCCCTCTATGAGCAGTTCTTC
TRBJ1-4,-,-,TRBV6-1,17,CASSETFWGRANEKLFF,TGTGCCAGCAGTGAAACGTTCTGGGGGCGCGCAAATGAAAAACTGTTTTTT
TRBJ2-7,TRBD1,-,TRBV18,14,CASSPRQGVDEQYF,TGTGCCAGCTCACCAAGGCAGGGGGTAGACGAGCAGTACTTC
TRBJ2-2,-,-,TRBV6-5,14,CASGEALGTGELFF,TGTGCCAGCGGGGAAGCCCTTGGAACCGGGGAGCTGTTTTTT
TRBJ1-5,-,-,TRBV19,15,CASSMPPSGNQPQHF,TGTGCCAGTAGTATGCCCCCATCAGGGAATCAGCCCCAGCATTTT
TRBJ2-7,TRBD2,-,TRBV16,16,CASSPIGGLAGLEQYF,TGTGCCAGCAGCCCGATCGGAGGTCTAGCGGGATTGGAGCAGTACTTC
TRBJ2-1,-,once,TRBV7-9,15,CASSLARLASDEQFF,TGTGCCAGCAGCTTAGCGCGTCTAGCGTCAGATGAGCAGTTCTTC
TRBJ2-3,-,-,TRBV7-9,16,CASSLGLGLNTDTQYF,TGTGCCAGCAGCTTAGGGTTGGGACTTAACACAGATACGCAGTATTTT
TRBJ2-7,-,-,TRBV28,16,CASSNGTRQAKYEQYF,TGTGCCAGCAGTAACGGGACCCGCCAAGCGAAGTACGAGCAGTACTTC
TRBJ2-7,-,-,TRBV5-4,13,CASSLVPTYEQYF,TGTGCCAGCAGCTTGGTCCCCACCTACGAGCAGTACTTC
TRBJ2-3,-,-,TRBV19,13,CASSTRGLDTQYF,TGTGCCAGTAGTACCCGGGGGTTGGATACGCAGTATTTT
TRBJ2-3,-,-,TRBV5-4,14,CASSLGRVAAMQYF,TGTGCCAGCAGCTTGGGACGGGTAGCGGCCATGCAGTATTTT
TRBJ2-1,TRBD2,-,TRBV7-9,15,CASSQGLATRNEQFF,TGTGCCAGCAGCCAAGGACTAGCCACACGTAATGAGCAGTTCTTC
TRBJ2-7,-,-,TRBV5-1,13,CASRSPLGHEQYF,TGCGCCAGCAGATCTCCCCTCGGTCACGAGCAGTACTTC
TRBJ2-2,TRBD2,-,TRBV5-6,17,CASSLRDYRSRGGELFF,TGTGCCAGCAGCCTCCGGGACTACAGATCCCGCGGCGGAGAGCTGTTTTTT